Presented here are 5 T cell receptor beta chains from one specimen sequenced in a study of Graves' ophthalmopathy and Graves' hyperthyroidism. Amplification from RNA transcripts yielded the TCR beta CDR3 regions. In the first round, RT-PCR was carried out with HTBI primers, and a multiplex PCR formed the second round. Via MiXCR, TCRdb re-called the multiplex PCR reads, giving one row per CDR3 protein. The sample yields about 220,000 distinct CDR3 sequences, 20% to 25% seen once. Sequencing was carried out using peripheral blood. Receptor source: a woman in her forties or fifties with Graves' ophthalmopathy.

The chain is built from TRBV30 and TRBJ2-2; D not resolved. This CDR3 spans 12 amino acids. V was cut by 4 bases and J by 4 bases, with 7 bases left in between. The germline CDR1 and CDR2 sequences are GTSNPN and SVGIG (reference sequence). As DNA, the CDR3 is TGTGCCTGGATTTCGGCCACCGGGGAGCTGTTTTTT. Translated, it gives CAWISATGELFF.

The genes are TRBV12-3 or TRBV12-4 and TRBJ1-2, with TRBD1 matching 7 bases. V was pared by 3 bases and J by 12 bases, with 7 bases of the junction left unmatched. The CDR3 covers 12 residues. The CDR3 reads CASSLDKGAHTF. DNA of the CDR3: TGTGCCAGCAGTTTGGACAAGGGGGCACACACCTTC.

This clonotype was found many times. This chain uses TRBV28 with TRBJ1-6, with D uncertain. The V gene lost 3 bases and the J gene lost 10 bases, with 19 bases spanning the gap. Germline V gene lookup returns CDR1 MDHEN and CDR2 SYDVKM. The CDR3 is 16 residues long. The CDR3 coding sequence is TGTGCCAGCAGTTTTTTGCAAGTGGGGTTAAGATCACCCCTCCACTTT. The encoded protein is CASSFLQVGLRSPLHF.

This clonotype was observed at least ten times. The chain couples TRBV6-1 to TRBJ1-2; 8 positions match TRBD1. Germline V gene sequence: CDR1 MNHNS, CDR2 SASEGT. The CDR3 covers 13 residues. Germline trimming cut 5 bases from V and 7 bases from J; bases unmatched to any gene: 6. DNA for the CDR3: TGTGCCAGCAGTCCGGGACAGGCGGGTGGCTACACCTTC. Translation: CASSPGQAGGYTF.

At least ten counts were recorded for this clonotype. This chain joins TRBV6-5 and TRBJ2-7; 7 bases map to TRBD1. V dropped 6 bases and J dropped 6; count of bases not matched to a gene: 14. The germline CDR1 and CDR2 sequences are MNHEY and SVGAGI. The CDR3 has 15 residues. The CDR3 is CASRLDRVPSGEQYF. CDR3 in DNA: TGTGCCAGCAGACTCGACAGGGTACCTAGTGGCGAGCAGTACTTC.